The entry below gives a single TCR beta chain sequence along with its context. The antigen is unknown. The data were obtained in a study of neoadjuvant anti-PD-1 for oral cavity cancer. In the study overall: Patients without progression got a fourth dose around day 43.

TCRdb's copy holds only in-frame clones and misses some; the assay was immunoSEQ multiplex PCR. Of approximately 37,000 clones listed, approximately 90% are singletons. Study-wide results and caveats: TCR analyses covered only a few patients per response group.

The material was PBMCs, obtained before nivolumab (anti-PD-1) treatment. The clonotype comes from a person aged 35-79 years with oral cavity squamous cell carcinoma.

In DNA form, the CDR3 reads TGCGCCAGCAGCCAAGACTTTGGACTAGCGGGGGTAGCTAGCACAGATACGCAGTATTTT. This codes for CASSQDFGLAGVASTDTQYF. V gene TRBV4-3 combines with J gene TRBJ2-3; 13 nucleotides align to TRBD2. V was clipped by 0 bases and J by 0 bases; unmatched bases: 9. Germline CDR1 is LGHNA and CDR2 is YSLEER. The CDR3 is made up of 20 amino acids.